Listed below are T cell receptor beta chains from one sample, sequenced in a study of blood T cell repertoires in COVID-19. Clones were sequenced by immunoSEQ multiplex PCR, and TCRdb holds only the in-frame ones, with some missing. Of 50,000 to 75,000 clones listed, 65% to 80% were seen once; the top ten hold approximately 20%. Sequenced material: peripheral blood. The receptors stem from an elderly woman with active or convalescent COVID-19. Both conserved end residues are part of each CDR3. D genes are given only for firm matches. Not all rows give a size; the values are once, few, many and, for expanded clones, a class.

TRBD1,TRBJ1-3,TRBV4-1,.,TGCGCCAGCAGCCTTAGGGACAGGGCTGGAAACACCATATATTTT,CASSLRDRAGNTIYF
TRBD2,TRBJ2-7,TRBV10-3,.,TGTGCCACCACCCCTAGCGGGGCGGAAGGGGAGCAGTACTTC,CATTPSGAEGEQYF
TRBD1,TRBJ1-4,TRBV5-4,.,TGTGCCAGCAGCTTCCAGGGGGGACAGGATGAAAAACTGTTTTTT,CASSFQGGQDEKLFF
.,TRBJ1-3,TRBV3-1/TRBV3-2,.,TGTGCCAGCAGCCAAGAAGGCGGGTGGGCCGCGAGAAACACCATATATTTT,CASSQEGGWAARNTIYF
.,TRBJ1-2,TRBV3-1/TRBV3-2,.,TGTGCCAGCAGCCAACAGGGTGTCGACTATGGCTACACCTTC,CASSQQGVDYGYTF
.,TRBJ1-1,TRBV27,.,TGTGCCAGCAGTTTATCCGGACTGGGATGGAACACTGAAGCTTTCTTT,CASSLSGLGWNTEAFF
TRBD1,TRBJ1-5,TRBV5-1,.,TGCGCCAGCAGCTTGGGGGCAGGGGGCGTGCCCCAGCATTTT,CASSLGAGGVPQHF
.,TRBJ1-1,TRBV6-5,.,TGTGCCAGCAGTTACCTTTGGGGGGGGGCGAGTACTGAAGCTTTCTTT,CASSYLWGGASTEAFF
TRBD2,TRBJ2-3,TRBV19,.,TGTGCCGGTGGACTAGCGGGGCAACCCGGCGGTTGGCCAGATACGCAGTATTTT,CAGGLAGQPGGWPDTQYF
.,TRBJ1-3,TRBV5-6,few,TGTGCCAGCAGCTTGGCCGGAGGCGGAATCTCTGGAAACACCATATATTTT,CASSLAGGGISGNTIYF
TRBD2,TRBJ2-5,TRBV2,.,TGTGCCACCCGGGAGGCGAGAGAGACCCAGTACTTC,CATREARETQYF
TRBD1,TRBJ1-1,TRBV5-1,.,TGCGCCAGCAGCTTGGGGGACAGGGGGCCCACTGAAGCTTTCTTT,CASSLGDRGPTEAFF
.,TRBJ1-2,TRBV29-1,.,TGCAGCGTTGATATGGGCCTCGAGGGCTACACCTTC,CSVDMGLEGYTF
.,TRBJ1-1,TRBV21-1,few,TGTGCCAGCAGCAAAGAGCCAGGTTGGGGGGTCACTGAAGCTTTCTTT,CASSKEPGWGVTEAFF
TRBD1,TRBJ2-1,TRBV6-5,.,TGTGCCAGCAGTCGACAGGGGGCCTACAATGAGCAGTTCTTC,CASSRQGAYNEQFF
.,TRBJ1-2,TRBV10-2,.,TGCGCCAGCAGTGAGTCGACCGGGACTCCCATATATGGCTACACCTTC,CASSESTGTPIYGYTF
TRBD1,TRBJ2-2,TRBV11-2,once,TGTGCCAGCAGCTCGGGGACAGGGACCGGGGAGCTGTTTTTT,CASSSGTGTGELFF
.,TRBJ1-4,TRBV16,once,TGTGCCAGCAGGGCAGACGAGGCAACTAATGAAAAACTGTTTTTT,CASRADEATNEKLFF
TRBD1,TRBJ1-5,TRBV6-1,once,TGTGCCAGCAGTGAACTTGACAGGGTCCAGCCCCAGCATTTT,CASSELDRVQPQHF
TRBD1,TRBJ1-5,TRBV19,.,TGTGCCAGTAGTACCTCAGGGGGCGAAAGGCCCCAGCATTTT,CASSTSGGERPQHF
.,TRBJ2-2,TRBV18,.,TGTGCCAGCTCACCACGTAGGGGAAACACCGGGGAGCTGTTTTTT,CASSPRRGNTGELFF
TRBD1,TRBJ1-2,TRBV2,.,TGTGCCAGTTCCCGGGACAGGGAAGCTAACTATGGCTACACCTTC,CASSRDREANYGYTF
TRBD1,TRBJ1-2,TRBV6-1,.,TGTGCCAGCAGTGAAGTGGGAGGGGACAGGGATGGCTACACCTTC,CASSEVGGDRDGYTF
.,TRBJ1-5,TRBV7-9,few,TGTGCCAGCAGCCCCTGGGACACCAATCAGCCCCAGCATTTT,CASSPWDTNQPQHF
TRBD1,TRBJ1-4,TRBV5-1,.,TGCGCCAGCAGCGATACAGGGGGCTCTGAAAAACTGTTTTTT,CASSDTGGSEKLFF
TRBD1,TRBJ1-1,TRBV5-1,.,TGCGCCAGCAGGAGCCGACAGGGTAACACTGAAGCTTTCTTT,CASRSRQGNTEAFF
.,TRBJ1-2,TRBV6-1,.,TGTGCCAGCAGTGAAGGACAGGAAATGTACACCTTC,CASSEGQEMYTF
TRBD1,TRBJ1-4,TRBV6-5,once,TGTGCCAGCAGGGGGGACAGGGCGGCGTATGAAAAACTGTTTTTT,CASRGDRAAYEKLFF
.,TRBJ1-5,TRBV5-6,.,TGTGCCAGCAGCTTGGGACAGAGCAATCAGCCCCAGCATTTT,CASSLGQSNQPQHF
TRBD1,TRBJ2-1,TRBV6-5,few,TGTGCCAGCAGCCGACAGGGTGTAGTTAGAGTCCAGTTCTTC,CASSRQGVVRVQFF
TRBD1,TRBJ2-1,TRBV7-3,few,TGTGCCAGCAGCCTCCTGGGACAGGGAGTCAATGAGCAGTTCTTC,CASSLLGQGVNEQFF
.,TRBJ1-1,TRBV12-1,.,TGTGCCAGCAGCTTTAAGCGGGAGAACACTGAAGCTTTCTTT,CASSFKRENTEAFF
TRBD2,TRBJ2-7,TRBV30,few,TGTGCCTGGACCGAGCGGGGGGTTTCCTACGAGCAGTACTTC,CAWTERGVSYEQYF
.,TRBJ2-5,TRBV10-3,once,TGTGCCATCAGTGAGTCGCTTGGGGCAGCAGAGACCCAGTACTTC,CAISESLGAAETQYF
TRBD1,TRBJ2-7,TRBV5-1,.,TGCGCCAGCAGCTTGGCGGCCGGGACAGGGGTCTGGGAGCAGTACTTC,CASSLAAGTGVWEQYF
.,TRBJ1-2,TRBV18,.,TGTGCCAGCTCACGCTCCGGGACACCAGCTAACTATGGCTACACCTTC,CASSRSGTPANYGYTF
.,TRBJ1-5,TRBV15,few,TGTGCCACCAGCACCCTCCGGGACTCTCGGGTTAGGAGCAATCAGCCCCAGCATTTT,CATSTLRDSRVRSNQPQHF
.,TRBJ2-5,TRBV7-2,.,TGTGCCAGCAGCTTATACGGGGAGCCCCTGGAGACCCAGTACTTC,CASSLYGEPLETQYF
.,TRBJ1-6,TRBV18,.,TGTGCCAGCTCACCAAGTCCTGGACATAATAATTCACCCCTCCACTTT,CASSPSPGHNNSPLHF
TRBD2,TRBJ2-5,TRBV7-6,.,TGTGCCAGCAGCTTTTTAGCGGGGAACCAAGAGACCCAGTACTTC,CASSFLAGNQETQYF
TRBD2,TRBJ2-1,TRBV7-3,.,TGTGCCAGCAGCTCTTTTGCGGGGGGGCCCAATGAGCAGTTCTTC,CASSSFAGGPNEQFF
.,TRBJ1-2,TRBV5-1,once,TGCGCCAGCAGCACGGGGGTAGACTATGGCTACACCTTC,CASSTGVDYGYTF
TRBD1,TRBJ1-2,TRBV10-3,.,TGTGCCATCAGGGGACAGACCCCAGGAGGGGATGGCTACACCTTC,CAIRGQTPGGDGYTF
TRBD1,TRBJ2-7,TRBV11-2,.,TGTGCCAGCAGCTCGGACAGGGGGCCCCACGAGCAGTACTTC,CASSSDRGPHEQYF
.,TRBJ2-6,TRBV5-5,.,TGTGCCAGCACTCGCGGTTCGGGGACTGGGGCCAACGTCCTGACTTTC,CASTRGSGTGANVLTF
.,TRBJ1-6,TRBV27,.,TGTGCCAGCAGTTTATCCGCGAGCTCCTATAATTCACCCCTCCACTTT,CASSLSASSYNSPLHF
TRBD1,TRBJ2-5,TRBV5-1,.,TGCGCCAGCAGCTGGGATGGTGTGCCGACAGGGACAAGGGAGACCCAGTACTTC,CASSWDGVPTGTRETQYF